The sequence of this T cell receptor beta chain was determined in a study of T cell responses to AZD1222 COVID-19 vaccine. The method was immunoSEQ multiplex PCR; TCRdb's version includes in-frame clones alone and lacks a portion of them. The sample records some 99,000 clones, 65% to 85% being singletons. V was pared by 6 bases and J by 4 bases, with 24 bases between. Germline loops: CDR1 KGHSH, CDR2 LQKENI. This CDR3 comprises 17 residues. This TCR was recovered from an adult who received the AZD1222 COVID-19 vaccine. Specimen: peripheral blood, collected 28 days after the second AZD1222 dose. The rearrangement links TRBV18 to TRBJ2-5; no clear D. Written as DNA, the CDR3 is TGTGCCAGCTCCGAATCAAACCTAGACCGTTTTGGAGAGACCCAGTACTTC. It specifies CASSESNLDRFGETQYF.